A selection of T cell receptor beta chains follows, all from one sample in a study of T cell changes during pregnancy in multiple sclerosis. Profiling relied on immunoSEQ multiplex PCR, and the TCRdb table lists in-frame clones only, not all of them. The sample shows tens of thousands of clones, roughly nine tenths of them seen only once. This specimen consisted of peripheral blood, obtained after pregnancy. The receptors here all came from a female donor in good health, enrolled as a control in a pregnancy study. Both conserved end residues are part of each CDR3. Each record gives: V gene, clone size, J gene, D gene, CDR3 protein, CDR3 DNA. A D gene is named only where the DNA matches it firmly. The size of a clone is reported for some rows only, either as once, few or many, or as a class for expanded clones.

v_gene: TRBV29-1
abundance: .
j_gene: TRBJ2-1
d_gene: .
CDR3aa: CSVVQGPGSYNEQFF
CDR3nt: TGCAGCGTTGTTCAAGGCCCGGGATCCTACAATGAGCAGTTCTTC

v_gene: TRBV30
abundance: .
j_gene: TRBJ1-1
d_gene: .
CDR3aa: CAWTPPGLGSEAFF
CDR3nt: TGTGCCTGGACACCTCCGGGGTTGGGATCTGAAGCTTTCTTT

v_gene: TRBV11-1
abundance: .
j_gene: TRBJ2-7
d_gene: TRBD2
CDR3aa: CASSLPAGGSGSTYEQYF
CDR3nt: TGTGCCAGCAGCTTACCCGCGGGGGGTAGCGGGAGCACCTACGAGCAGTACTTC

v_gene: TRBV20-1
abundance: .
j_gene: TRBJ1-2
d_gene: .
CDR3aa: CSAPDRYGYTF
CDR3nt: TGCAGTGCCCCGGACAGATATGGCTACACCTTC

v_gene: TRBV19
abundance: .
j_gene: TRBJ1-1
d_gene: .
CDR3aa: CASSSRGGTEAFF
CDR3nt: TGTGCCAGTAGTTCTCGCGGCGGGACTGAAGCTTTCTTT

v_gene: TRBV29-1
abundance: .
j_gene: TRBJ1-5
d_gene: .
CDR3aa: CSVADSNQPQHF
CDR3nt: TGCAGCGTCGCAGATAGCAATCAGCCCCAGCATTTT

v_gene: TRBV27
abundance: .
j_gene: TRBJ1-2
d_gene: .
CDR3aa: CASSPGGGREGVRHGYTF
CDR3nt: TGTGCCAGCAGTCCGGGGGGGGGTCGCGAAGGAGTCCGTCATGGCTACACCTTC

v_gene: TRBV2
abundance: .
j_gene: TRBJ1-2
d_gene: .
CDR3aa: CASSDPRTASSYTF
CDR3nt: TGTGCCAGCAGTGACCCCCGGACCGCTAGCAGCTACACCTTC

v_gene: TRBV18
abundance: .
j_gene: TRBJ1-1
d_gene: .
CDR3aa: CASSPANGDTEAFF
CDR3nt: TGTGCCAGCTCACCCGCCAACGGGGACACTGAAGCTTTCTTT

v_gene: TRBV27
abundance: .
j_gene: TRBJ2-7
d_gene: .
CDR3aa: CASTPRGSSYEQYF
CDR3nt: TGTGCCAGCACCCCCCGAGGGAGCTCCTACGAGCAGTACTTC

v_gene: TRBV11-2
abundance: .
j_gene: TRBJ1-4
d_gene: TRBD1
CDR3aa: CASSWTGEDEKLFF
CDR3nt: TGTGCCAGCAGCTGGACAGGGGAGGATGAAAAACTGTTTTTT

v_gene: TRBV5-5
abundance: .
j_gene: TRBJ2-5
d_gene: .
CDR3aa: CASSLAGRQETQYF
CDR3nt: TGTGCCAGCAGCTTGGCCGGCAGGCAAGAGACCCAGTACTTC

v_gene: TRBV7-6
abundance: once
j_gene: TRBJ2-7
d_gene: TRBD1
CDR3aa: CASSSRRQGEYEQYF
CDR3nt: TGTGCCAGCAGCTCACGGCGACAGGGGGAGTACGAGCAGTACTTC

v_gene: TRBV4-2
abundance: .
j_gene: TRBJ2-5
d_gene: .
CDR3aa: CASSQEARQAHETQYF
CDR3nt: TGTGCCAGCAGCCAAGAAGCTCGACAGGCCCATGAGACCCAGTACTTC

v_gene: TRBV6-5
abundance: .
j_gene: TRBJ2-5
d_gene: TRBD2
CDR3aa: CASSYEGLAQETQYF
CDR3nt: TGTGCCAGCAGTTATGAGGGACTAGCGCAAGAGACCCAGTACTTC

v_gene: TRBV2
abundance: once
j_gene: TRBJ2-4
d_gene: .
CDR3aa: CASSDRGTGNIQYF
CDR3nt: TGTGCCAGCAGTGACAGGGGTACAGGAAACATTCAGTACTTC

v_gene: TRBV30
abundance: .
j_gene: TRBJ2-2
d_gene: .
CDR3aa: CAWSVGGPGELFF
CDR3nt: TGTGCCTGGAGTGTAGGGGGTCCCGGGGAGCTGTTTTTT

v_gene: TRBV5-1
abundance: .
j_gene: TRBJ2-1
d_gene: .
CDR3aa: CASSRDSSYNEQFF
CDR3nt: TGCGCCAGCAGCAGGGACTCCTCCTACAATGAGCAGTTCTTC

v_gene: TRBV6-1
abundance: .
j_gene: TRBJ1-5
d_gene: .
CDR3aa: CASTQQGAGNQPQHF
CDR3nt: TGTGCCAGCACCCAACAGGGAGCGGGCAATCAGCCCCAGCATTTT

v_gene: TRBV6-1
abundance: .
j_gene: TRBJ1-1
d_gene: .
CDR3aa: CASSDSLNTEAFF
CDR3nt: TGTGCCAGTTCCGACAGTCTGAACACTGAAGCTTTCTTT

v_gene: TRBV29-1
abundance: once
j_gene: TRBJ1-2
d_gene: TRBD1
CDR3aa: CSVDRQGHGYTF
CDR3nt: TGCAGCGTTGATAGACAGGGACATGGCTACACCTTC

v_gene: TRBV6-5
abundance: .
j_gene: TRBJ2-7
d_gene: .
CDR3aa: CASSYKGAGTYEQYF
CDR3nt: TGTGCCAGCAGTTACAAAGGGGCAGGAACCTACGAGCAGTACTTC

v_gene: TRBV9
abundance: once
j_gene: TRBJ2-2
d_gene: TRBD2
CDR3aa: CASSVALAGVTGELFF
CDR3nt: TGTGCCAGCAGCGTAGCCCTAGCGGGGGTTACCGGGGAGCTGTTTTTT

v_gene: TRBV18
abundance: .
j_gene: TRBJ1-1
d_gene: .
CDR3aa: CASSDNRDTEAFF
CDR3nt: TGTGCCAGCTCAGATAATCGGGACACTGAAGCTTTCTTT

v_gene: TRBV6-5
abundance: .
j_gene: TRBJ2-7
d_gene: .
CDR3aa: CASSYQGSNEQYF
CDR3nt: TGTGCCAGCAGTTATCAGGGTTCCAACGAGCAGTACTTC

v_gene: TRBV5-4
abundance: .
j_gene: TRBJ2-7
d_gene: .
CDR3aa: CASSTAGYEQYF
CDR3nt: TGTGCCAGCAGCACGGCGGGCTACGAGCAGTACTTC

v_gene: TRBV4-3
abundance: .
j_gene: TRBJ1-2
d_gene: TRBD1
CDR3aa: CASSQDSAGGNYGYTF
CDR3nt: TGCGCCAGCAGCCAAGATTCGGCAGGGGGCAACTATGGCTACACCTTC

v_gene: TRBV6-5
abundance: .
j_gene: TRBJ2-3
d_gene: .
CDR3aa: CASSYGLPPADTQYF
CDR3nt: TGTGCCAGCAGTTACGGGCTCCCCCCGGCAGATACGCAGTATTTT

v_gene: TRBV21-1
abundance: .
j_gene: TRBJ2-5
d_gene: .
CDR3aa: CASSKCVGTGGIETQYF
CDR3nt: TGTGCCAGCAGCAAATGCGTCGGGACAGGGGGCATAGAGACCCAGTACTTC

v_gene: TRBV6-8
abundance: .
j_gene: TRBJ2-7
d_gene: TRBD1
CDR3aa: CASSYDRGSYEQYF
CDR3nt: TGTGCCAGCAGTTATGACAGGGGGTCCTACGAGCAGTACTTC

v_gene: TRBV27
abundance: .
j_gene: TRBJ1-5
d_gene: TRBD1
CDR3aa: CASSPGQGLRNQPQHF
CDR3nt: TGTGCCAGCAGTCCGGGACAGGGACTGAGAAATCAGCCCCAGCATTTT

v_gene: TRBV9
abundance: .
j_gene: TRBJ2-7
d_gene: .
CDR3aa: CASSARDGFSYEQYF
CDR3nt: TGTGCCAGCAGCGCGCGGGACGGATTTTCCTACGAGCAGTACTTC

v_gene: TRBV7-9
abundance: .
j_gene: TRBJ2-3
d_gene: TRBD2
CDR3aa: CASIPPGLAGDTQYF
CDR3nt: TGTGCCAGCATCCCCCCGGGACTAGCGGGTGATACGCAGTATTTT

v_gene: TRBV25-1
abundance: .
j_gene: TRBJ2-2
d_gene: .
CDR3aa: CASSELRGELFF
CDR3nt: TGTGCCAGCAGTGAATTGCGGGGGGAGCTGTTTTTT

v_gene: TRBV29-1
abundance: .
j_gene: TRBJ1-2
d_gene: .
CDR3aa: CSVLGADRPPYGYTF
CDR3nt: TGCAGCGTCCTAGGGGCCGACAGGCCCCCCTATGGCTACACCTTC

v_gene: TRBV4-1
abundance: once
j_gene: TRBJ1-4
d_gene: .
CDR3aa: CASSLQGSNEKLFF
CDR3nt: TGCGCCAGCAGCCTACAGGGTTCAAATGAAAAACTGTTTTTT

v_gene: TRBV4-1
abundance: .
j_gene: TRBJ2-4
d_gene: TRBD1
CDR3aa: CASSQDPPRQGARNIQYF
CDR3nt: TGCGCCAGCAGCCAAGATCCCCCGCGACAGGGGGCGAGAAACATTCAGTACTTC

v_gene: TRBV6-5
abundance: .
j_gene: TRBJ2-5
d_gene: .
CDR3aa: CASSYTAGLETQYF
CDR3nt: TGTGCCAGCAGTTACACCGCAGGGCTAGAGACCCAGTACTTC

v_gene: TRBV29-1
abundance: few
j_gene: TRBJ1-2
d_gene: TRBD1
CDR3aa: CSGGTGGVNYGYTF
CDR3nt: TGCAGCGGGGGGACAGGGGGCGTTAACTATGGCTACACCTTC

v_gene: TRBV5-1
abundance: .
j_gene: TRBJ1-6
d_gene: TRBD1
CDR3aa: CASRSTGGVSPLHF
CDR3nt: TGCGCCAGCAGATCCACAGGGGGAGTTTCACCCCTCCACTTT

v_gene: TRBV7-9
abundance: .
j_gene: TRBJ1-4
d_gene: .
CDR3aa: CASSPSQAEGGEKLFF
CDR3nt: TGTGCCAGCAGCCCATCTCAGGCAGAGGGCGGTGAAAAACTGTTTTTT

v_gene: TRBV4-3
abundance: .
j_gene: TRBJ1-2
d_gene: .
CDR3aa: CASSQESTAGWGYTF
CDR3nt: TGCGCCAGCAGCCAAGAATCGACAGCCGGGTGGGGCTACACCTTC

v_gene: TRBV12-5
abundance: .
j_gene: TRBJ2-2
d_gene: TRBD2
CDR3aa: CASGPGLATIRGTGELFF
CDR3nt: TGTGCTAGTGGCCCGGGACTAGCGACAATAAGGGGCACCGGGGAGCTGTTTTTT

v_gene: TRBV5-6
abundance: .
j_gene: TRBJ1-4
d_gene: TRBD1
CDR3aa: CASSLILGTGNEKLFF
CDR3nt: TGTGCCAGCAGCTTGATTTTAGGGACAGGAAATGAAAAACTGTTTTTT

v_gene: TRBV30
abundance: .
j_gene: TRBJ1-2
d_gene: .
CDR3aa: CAWAKVGLGGYTF
CDR3nt: TGTGCCTGGGCCAAAGTGGGCCTTGGAGGCTACACCTTC

v_gene: TRBV5-1
abundance: .
j_gene: TRBJ2-7
d_gene: .
CDR3aa: CASSPGGAGSSYEQYF
CDR3nt: TGCGCCAGCAGCCCCGGTGGGGCGGGGTCCTCCTACGAGCAGTACTTC

v_gene: TRBV4-2
abundance: .
j_gene: TRBJ1-6
d_gene: .
CDR3aa: CASSFGANSPLHF
CDR3nt: TGTGCCAGCAGCTTTGGAGCAAATTCACCCCTCCACTTT

v_gene: TRBV5-1
abundance: .
j_gene: TRBJ2-3
d_gene: TRBD1
CDR3aa: CASSSGDRSTDTQYF
CDR3nt: TGCGCCAGCAGCTCTGGGGACAGAAGCACAGATACGCAGTATTTT

v_gene: TRBV7-8
abundance: .
j_gene: TRBJ2-2
d_gene: TRBD2
CDR3aa: CASSPGTSRDTGELFF
CDR3nt: TGTGCCAGCAGCCCCGGGACTAGCCGCGACACCGGGGAGCTGTTTTTT

v_gene: TRBV4-1
abundance: .
j_gene: TRBJ1-5
d_gene: TRBD1
CDR3aa: CASSQEGTGVAPQHF
CDR3nt: TGCGCCAGCAGCCAAGAGGGGACAGGGGTTGCGCCCCAGCATTTT

v_gene: TRBV7-9
abundance: .
j_gene: TRBJ2-7
d_gene: TRBD1
CDR3aa: CASSRTGGDYEQYF
CDR3nt: TGTGCCAGCAGCCGGACAGGGGGCGATTACGAGCAGTACTTC

v_gene: TRBV5-1
abundance: .
j_gene: TRBJ2-2
d_gene: .
CDR3aa: CASSPWGQVLIQKGTGELFF
CDR3nt: TGCGCCAGCAGCCCCTGGGGGCAGGTGCTGATTCAGAAGGGCACCGGGGAGCTGTTTTTT

v_gene: TRBV6-1
abundance: .
j_gene: TRBJ2-7
d_gene: TRBD2
CDR3aa: CASSEWEGRVRF
CDR3nt: TGTGCCAGCAGTGAATGGGAGGGGAGGGTAAGATTC